Following are 11 T cell receptor beta chains from one sample sequenced in a study of sequential checkpoint blockade in melanoma. Sequencing used immunoSEQ multiplex PCR; TCRdb keeps in-frame clones, though not all of them. Among about 12,000 clones listed, approximately 68% were seen once. The treatment denotes: randomized to nivolumab then ipilimumab (arm A) or the reverse (arm B). Here the sequenced sample was CD8+ T cells sorted from blood (inferred from file names), taken from a patient given nivolumab and ipilimumab in sequence. Every receptor here comes from a human donor with melanoma.

This chain connects TRBV29-1 to TRBJ2-7, with TRBD1 identical over 7 bases. The V gene end was trimmed by 7 bases and the J gene end by 6 bases; junction bases not matched to a gene: 15. Germline CDR1 is SQVTM and CDR2 is ANQGSEA. The CDR3 is made up of 14 amino acids. For the CDR3, the DNA is TGCAGCGCCGTGGAAAGGGGGCCGTTGGGCGAGCAGTACTTC. Residues: CSAVERGPLGEQYF.

J is TRBJ1-1 and V is TRBV19, with 8 bases aligning to TRBD1. From germline, CDR1 is LNHDA and CDR2 SQIVND (reference sequence). The CDR3 is made up of 15 amino acids. J was trimmed by 1 base and V by 4 bases; bases with no gene match: 5. CDR3 sequence reads: CASSTDRVGNTEAFF. The CDR3 nucleotides read TGTGCCAGTAGTACGGACAGGGTGGGGAACACTGAAGCTTTCTTT.

The chain links TRBV30 to TRBJ1-1, with D perhaps matching TRBD1 (5 bases). The CDR3 length is 12 residues. CDR1 is GTSNPN, CDR2 SVGIG, per germline (reference sequence). Trimming pared 2 bases from V and 6 bases from J, leaving 10 bases between. CDR3 in DNA: TGTGCCTGGAGTCCAGGGATTTCTGAAGCTTTCTTT. The encoded protein is CAWSPGISEAFF.

This clone occurred a few times. V usage is TRBV7-3 and J usage is TRBJ2-7; D is unclear. V was cut by 6 bases and J by 0 bases, with 15 bases left in between. CDR1 SGHTA and CDR2 FQGTGA come from the germline V gene. The CDR3 extends over 15 amino acids. CDR3 DNA: TGTGCCAGCAGTCCACAGCATCGCAGCTCCTACGAGCAGTACTTC. Translated: CASSPQHRSSYEQYF. Full variable domain (rest looked up from reference TRBV7-3 and TRBJ2-7): GAGVSQTPSNKVTEKGKYVELRCDPISGHTALYWYRQSLGQGPEFLIYFQGTGAADDSGLPNDRFFAVRPEGSVSTLKIQRTERGDSAVYLCASSPQHRSSYEQYFGPGTRLTVT.

The rearrangement uses TRBV7-9 and TRBJ1-3; D ambiguous. This CDR3 has 18 amino acids. V was clipped by 7 bases and J by 4 bases, with 26 bases between them. In germline, CDR1 is SEHNR, CDR2 FQNEAQ (reference sequence). The CDR3 sequence is CASTHHLESHRMGNTIYF. The CDR3 region has the DNA TGTGCCAGCACACATCACCTGGAGTCACACCGAATGGGAAACACCATATATTTT.

This sequence joins TRBV9 and TRBJ2-2; 10 bases are a match to TRBD2. Germline V gene lookup returns CDR1 SGDLS and CDR2 YYNGEE. The trim removed 4 bases at V and 6 bases at J, leaving 6 bases unmatched. The CDR3 spans 15 residues. CDR3 in amino acids: CASSLYSGRPGELFF. CDR3 coding DNA: TGTGCCAGCAGCTTATATAGCGGGAGGCCCGGGGAGCTGTTTTTT.

A few counts support this clone. V is TRBV13 and J is TRBJ2-7, with a possible D match to TRBD2 (6 bases). The V end lost 5 bases, the J end lost 6 bases, and 11 bases lay between the germline ends. The CDR3 runs to 12 residues. Germline CDR1 is PRHDT and CDR2 is FYEKMQ (reference sequence). The CDR3 DNA is TGTGCCAGCAGCCCCGGGAGAAGCGAGCAGTACTTC. Translated: CASSPGRSEQYF.

V gene TRBV5-1 combines with J gene TRBJ2-7; D possibly corresponds to TRBD1 (6 bases). V gave up 5 bases and J gave up 6 bases, with 18 bases separating them. Looked up from germline, CDR1 is SGHRS and CDR2 is YFSETQ. The CDR3 extends over 14 amino acids. The CDR3 loop reads CASREGQGMSEQYF. DNA of the CDR3: TGCGCCAGCAGAGAGGGACAAGGGATGAGCGAGCAGTACTTC.

The J gene is TRBJ2-6, the V gene TRBV5-1; 8 nucleotides agree with TRBD2. Germline V lookup: CDR1 SGHRS, CDR2 YFSETQ. The CDR3 sequence is 18 residues long. V was pared by 3 bases and J by 3 bases, with 11 bases of the junction left unmatched. CDR3 in DNA: TGCGCCAGCAGCTGGCGGACAGTCGGGGGGGATGGGGCCAACGTCCTGACTTTC. This translates into CASSWRTVGGDGANVLTF.

The chain carries TRBV2 and TRBJ2-1, with a tentative D call TRBD2 (6 bases). This CDR3 region has 12 residues. Germline CDR1 reads SNHLY; CDR2 reads FYNNEI. Trimming removed 4 bases at V and 9 bases at J, with 10 bases between. CDR3 in amino acids: CASSGRLGEQFF. The CDR3 DNA reads as TGTGCCAGCAGTGGGAGACTAGGTGAGCAGTTCTTC.

This clone has more than one count but fewer than ten. The chain has TRBV19 and TRBJ2-7; D possibly corresponds to TRBD2 (5 bases). V was cut by 5 bases and J by 0 bases, with 11 bases left in between. CDR1 LNHDA and CDR2 SQIVND come from the germline V gene (reference sequence). This CDR3 has 14 residues. The CDR3 spells CASSPGGLSYEQYF. In DNA form, the CDR3 reads TGTGCCAGTAGTCCCGGAGGACTCTCCTACGAGCAGTACTTC.